This T cell receptor beta chain was sequenced for a study of blood T cell repertoires in COVID-19. About the research overall: Collection of acute and convalescent COVID-19 samples took place in the United States, Italy and Spain. In each case, the material was cDNA or gDNA derived from T cells, B-cell-depleted T cells, or PBMCs.

CDR3 size: 17 residues. Germline CDR1 and CDR2: MNHNS and SASEGT. V lost 1 base and J 1 base, leaving 15 bases between the germline ends. Per the authors' pipeline: Nucleated cell number was recorded as an estimate derived from reference gene primer amplification. Clones were read by immunoSEQ multiplex PCR, and TCRdb kept only the in-frame ones, dropping some. Clone size and V and J calls were adopted from that table, with D and trimming inferred from the DNA. Here the sample spans more than 150,000 clones, around 84% being singletons. Sequencing was done on a sample of peripheral blood. This sequence was found in a man under 40 with active or convalescent COVID-19. The chain links TRBV6-1 to TRBJ2-3; possible D gene TRBD2, 5 bases. CDR3 protein: CASSEDERKAGTDTQYF. The DNA for the CDR3 is TGTGCCAGCAGTGAAGACGAGAGGAAAGCGGGCACAGATACGCAGTATTTT.